This entry features one TCR beta chain sequence. The CDR3 spans 15 residues. CDR1 and CDR2 from the germline V gene are KGHDR and SFDVKD. The V gene lost 4 bases and the J gene lost 1 base, with 13 bases spanning the gap. The sample originates from a study of blood T cell repertoires in COVID-19. Study information: Samples came from the United States, Italy and Spain, spanning acute and convalescent COVID-19.

Some clones are missing from TCRdb's copy, which holds only in-frame ones; the method was immunoSEQ multiplex PCR. This table holds 330,000 or so clones, 88% found once. Ages ranged from about 18 to 100 years, with residence in approximately 23 US areas. Participants' own reports of clinical history determined their cohort assignment. Sequencing was performed on PBMCs or T cells enriched from blood (not recorded which). This clonotype was obtained from a woman in her 30s who had been exposed to COVID-19. V and J are TRBV24-1 and TRBJ2-7; TRBD1 is a possible D gene (6 bases). The CDR3 loop reads CATSDHGTSSYEQYF. For the CDR3, the DNA is TGTGCCACCAGTGACCACGGGACATCTTCCTACGAGCAGTACTTC.